The 2 T cell receptor beta chains in this list originate from one sample, sequenced in a study of T cells in tuberculosis. Clones were read by immunoSEQ multiplex PCR, and TCRdb kept only the in-frame ones, dropping some. Counted here are roughly 59,000 clones, roughly 79% occurring once; the ten biggest clones make up roughly 13%. Sorting used thawed, overnight-rested PBMC stained with anti-CD3, a viability dye and GMM-loaded CD1B tetramer. The lipid loaded on the CD1B tetramers was C32 glucose monomycolate from Rhodococcus equi. Sequenced input: CD1b-GMM tetramer-negative cells sorted from PBMCs. Receptor source: an adult woman with latent tuberculosis.

The count of this clone is one. This chain uses TRBV9 with TRBJ1-5; 7 positions agree with TRBD1. Germline V gives CDR1 SGDLS, CDR2 YYNGEE. The CDR3 loop spans 14 amino acids. J lost 7 bases, V lost 3 bases, and 7 bases had no gene match. This CDR3 is CASSAGGGEQPQHF. CDR3 DNA: TGTGCCAGCAGCGCGGGAGGGGGCGAACAGCCCCAGCATTTT.

The chain joins TRBV4-3 to TRBJ1-2, with 7 bases matching TRBD1. V lost 1 base, J lost 0 bases, and 2 bases stayed unmatched. This CDR3 is 15 amino acids long. Germline V gene data show CDR1 as LGHNA and CDR2 as YSLEER. The CDR3 sequence is CASSQAGTANYGYTF. The CDR3 DNA reads TGCGCCAGCAGCCAAGCCGGGACAGCTAACTATGGCTACACCTTC.